This passage covers 8 T cell receptor beta chains from one sample sequenced in a study of T cells in Graves' hyperthyroidism and ophthalmopathy. RNA transcripts served as the template for amplifying TCR beta CDR3 regions. An initial round of RT-PCR targeting the TCR CDR3 relied on the HTBI primer set. A single record per CDR3 protein comes from TCRdb applying MiXCR to the multiplex PCR reads. Counted here are about 550,000 distinct CDR3 sequences, more than 20% occurring once; the ten biggest clones make up approximately 26%. The source material was blood. Receptors originate from a man younger than 35 with Graves' hyperthyroidism.

This chain connects TRBV20-1 to TRBJ1-2, with TRBD1 identical over 8 bases. The CDR3 spans 15 residues. V dropped 6 bases and J dropped 0; count of bases not matched to a gene: 9. The germline V gene has CDR1 DFQATT and CDR2 SNEGSKA (reference sequence). In DNA, the CDR3 is TGCAGTGCAAATCCGGACAGGGTAGCTAACTATGGCTACACCTTC. Its protein is CSANPDRVANYGYTF.

A remark on this clonotype: Possible read error: a much larger clone is one base away. The gene calls are TRBV19 and TRBJ2-7; no clear D gene. From germline, CDR1 is LNHDA and CDR2 SQIVND (reference sequence). The CDR3 is 15 residues long. This CDR3 is CASRISTTSSYEQYF. The CDR3 DNA sequence: TGTGCCAGTCGTATATCGACAACCAGCTCCTACGAGCAGTACTTC.

This clonotype was found many times. The rearrangement links TRBV16 to TRBJ1-5, with TRBD1 matching 7 bases. The CDR3 runs 18 residues. The J segment lost 4 bases and the V segment lost 1 base, leaving 13 bases of the junction unmatched. The V gene's germline CDR1 is KGHSY and CDR2 FQNENV. This chain's CDR3 is CASSQWGSSGGQNQPQHF. The CDR3 bases are TGTGCCAGCAGCCAATGGGGGTCTTCAGGGGGTCAGAATCAGCCCCAGCATTTT.

This chain joins TRBV7-9 and TRBJ1-6; D ambiguous. CDR1 is SEHNR, CDR2 FQNEAQ, per germline (reference sequence). V lost 0 bases and J lost 13, with 7 bases in between. The CDR3 runs to 12 residues. In DNA form, the CDR3 reads TGTGCCAGCAGCTTAGCGAGTCGCCCCCTCCACTTT. Translating it yields CASSLASRPLHF.

This clonotype showed up many times. The chain employs TRBV6-1 and TRBJ2-7; 9 nucleotides align to TRBD1. The CDR3 consists of 17 residues. Germline CDR1 is MNHNS and CDR2 is SASEGT. J lost 1 base, V lost 2 bases, and 9 bases had no gene match. CDR3: CASSEWTGATSSYEQYF. For the CDR3, the DNA is TGTGCCAGCAGTGAATGGACAGGGGCGACCTCATCCTACGAGCAGTACTTC.

This clonotype was counted many times. The rearrangement uses TRBV6-5 and TRBJ1-5, with a possible D match to TRBD1 (5 bases). CDR1 is MNHEY, CDR2 SVGAGI, per germline. V was shortened by 4 bases and J by 4 bases, with 11 bases between the two germline ends. The CDR3 runs to 14 residues. The CDR3 protein is CASSLSGPNQPQHF. The DNA for the CDR3 is TGTGCCAGCAGTTTATCAGGGCCTAATCAGCCCCAGCATTTT.

The chain links TRBV18 to TRBJ2-5; D gene ambiguous. Trimming cost V 1 base and J 5 bases, with 8 bases left between them. Germline CDR1 is KGHSH and CDR2 is LQKENI. The CDR3 totals 13 residues. CDR3 sequence reads: CASSPLLGETQYF. CDR3 nucleotides: TGTGCCAGCTCACCACTCCTGGGGGAGACCCAGTACTTC.

This clonotype was seen at least ten times. The V and J genes are TRBV4-1 and TRBJ2-5; tentative D call: TRBD1 (5 bases). The CDR3 has 14 residues. V lost 4 bases and J lost 4, with 13 bases in between. Per the germline V gene, CDR1 is MGHRA and CDR2 is YSYEKL. DNA of the CDR3: TGCGCCAGCAGCCTCCTGGGGCGGAGAGAGACCCAGTACTTC. Protein product: CASSLLGRRETQYF.